A selection of T cell receptor beta chains follows, all from one sample in a study of blood T cell repertoires in COVID-19. Method: immunoSEQ multiplex PCR; TCRdb's copy keeps in-frame clones and lacks some. The sample has around 250,000 clones, 80% to 90% seen once; the top ten hold roughly 5%. Sample: peripheral blood. These receptors were obtained from a man older than 75 with acute or convalescent COVID-19. Both conserved end residues are part of each CDR3. The D gene is left open where the match is weak. Clone size appears in some rows only: once, few, many, or a class for an expanded clone.

>NA|TRBV21-1|TRBJ2-1|NA
CASSKNAGREGHPGQDEQFF
TGTGCCAGCAGCAAAAATGCTGGGCGGGAGGGCCATCCGGGGCAGGATGAGCAGTTCTTC
>TRBD2|TRBV6-2/TRBV6-3|TRBJ2-2|NA
CASSYLAGAGELFF
TGTGCCAGCAGTTACCTAGCGGGAGCCGGGGAGCTGTTTTTT
>TRBD1|TRBV28|TRBJ1-1|once
CATEKYRGKDEAFF
TGTGCCACCGAAAAATACAGGGGAAAGGATGAAGCTTTCTTT
>TRBD1|TRBV3-1/TRBV3-2|TRBJ1-1|once
CASTQGGQGNTEAFF
TGTGCCAGCACCCAGGGGGGGCAGGGGAACACTGAAGCTTTCTTT
>NA|TRBV5-6|TRBJ1-1|NA
CASSLFNTATEAFF
TGTGCCAGCAGCCTTTTTAACACAGCCACTGAAGCTTTCTTT
>NA|TRBV11-3|TRBJ2-3|NA
CASSPPESADTQYF
TGTGCCAGCAGCCCCCCCGAAAGCGCAGATACGCAGTATTTT
>TRBD2|TRBV28|TRBJ2-1|NA
CASGFRRLSGGNEQFF
TGTGCCAGCGGCTTTCGTCGGCTCTCCGGGGGGAATGAGCAGTTCTTC
>NA|TRBV5-4|TRBJ2-2|NA
CASSLVGHNTGELFF
TGTGCCAGCAGCTTGGTGGGACACAACACCGGGGAGCTGTTTTTT
>NA|TRBV10-2|TRBJ2-1|NA
CASRDASAWVYNEQFF
TGCGCCAGCAGAGACGCTAGCGCTTGGGTCTACAATGAGCAGTTCTTC
>NA|TRBV3-1/TRBV3-2|TRBJ2-3|NA
CASSQRARRTDTQYF
TGTGCCAGCAGCCAACGGGCAAGGAGGACAGATACGCAGTATTTT
>TRBD2|TRBV6-1|TRBJ2-3|NA
CASSETLAGVNTQYF
TGTGCCAGCAGTGAAACACTAGCGGGGGTGAATACGCAGTATTTT
>TRBD1|TRBV29-1|TRBJ2-1|once
CSAPKDRGNEQFF
TGCAGCGCCCCAAAAGACAGGGGCAATGAGCAGTTCTTC
>TRBD2|TRBV7-8|TRBJ2-7|NA
CASSLGLGGASYEQYF
TGTGCCAGCAGCTTAGGTCTCGGGGGGGCCTCCTACGAGCAGTACTTC
>TRBD1|TRBV30|TRBJ1-1|NA
CAWRPDRGSTEAFF
TGTGCCTGGAGGCCAGACAGGGGAAGCACTGAAGCTTTCTTT
>NA|TRBV21-1|TRBJ1-2|few
CASSITPRTDGYTF
TGTGCCAGCAGCATAACCCCTAGGACAGATGGCTACACCTTC
>NA|TRBV7-8|TRBJ2-7|NA
CASSFTAYEQYF
TGTGCCAGCAGCTTCACTGCCTACGAGCAGTACTTC
>NA|TRBV18|TRBJ1-2|NA
CASSSDIYGYTF
TGTGCCAGCTCATCGGACATCTATGGCTACACCTTC
>TRBD2|TRBV24-1|TRBJ2-3|NA
CATSGSPGTSGQADTQYF
TGTGCCACCAGTGGCTCCCCCGGGACTAGCGGACAAGCAGATACGCAGTATTTT
>NA|TRBV2|TRBJ1-5|NA
CASSENVEPQHF
TGTGCCAGCAGTGAAAACGTAGAGCCCCAGCATTTT
>NA|TRBV24-1|TRBJ1-1|once
CATSDFTGTEAFF
TGTGCCACCAGTGATTTTACCGGGACTGAAGCTTTCTTT
>NA|TRBV5-1|TRBJ2-1|NA
CASSLGQVTYNEQFF
TGCGCCAGCAGCTTGGGACAGGTTACCTACAATGAGCAGTTCTTC
>TRBD1|TRBV7-3|TRBJ1-1|NA
CASSLTGGVDTEAFF
TGTGCCAGCAGCTTGACAGGGGGCGTGGACACTGAAGCTTTCTTT
>TRBD1|TRBV5-4|TRBJ2-7|NA
CASSQGDYEQYF
TGTGCCAGCAGCCAGGGGGACTACGAGCAGTACTTC
>NA|TRBV11-2|TRBJ1-4|few
CASSLDRGLWEKLFF
TGTGCCAGCAGCTTAGACAGGGGACTATGGGAAAAACTGTTTTTT
>TRBD2|TRBV28|TRBJ2-7|NA
CASKLGGSYEQYF
TGTGCCAGCAAACTGGGAGGGTCCTACGAGCAGTACTTC
>TRBD1|TRBV5-4|TRBJ2-5|NA
CASSSGGLALEETQYF
TGTGCCAGCAGCTCAGGGGGATTAGCGCTAGAAGAGACCCAGTACTTC
>NA|TRBV5-1|TRBJ2-5|NA
CASRSFSGVQETQYF
TGCGCCAGCAGATCCTTCTCCGGAGTTCAAGAGACCCAGTACTTC
>NA|TRBV5-1|TRBJ2-1|few
CASSSPGGYNEQFF
TGCGCCAGCAGCTCGCCCGGGGGCTACAATGAGCAGTTCTTC
>TRBD2|TRBV5-1|TRBJ2-7|NA
CASSSLSGGVTGEQYF
TGCGCCAGCAGCTCGCTCAGCGGGGGGGTCACCGGCGAGCAGTACTTC
>NA|TRBV20-1|TRBJ2-1|NA
CSARDELQFF
TGCAGTGCTAGAGACGAGCTGCAGTTCTTC
>TRBD2|TRBV2|TRBJ2-7|NA
CASSEASSGGYEQYF
TGTGCCAGCAGTGAGGCTTCTAGCGGGGGTTACGAGCAGTACTTC
>NA|TRBV7-6|TRBJ2-3|once
CASSPSVRASNTDTQYF
TGTGCCAGCAGCCCATCAGTGCGAGCGTCGAACACAGATACGCAGTATTTT
>NA|TRBV19|TRBJ2-1|NA
CATQRTDSALNEQFF
TGTGCCACCCAAAGGACGGACTCGGCCCTGAATGAGCAGTTCTTC
>NA|TRBV6-5|TRBJ1-1|NA
CASSPQQSMNTEAFF
TGTGCCAGCAGTCCACAACAGAGCATGAACACTGAAGCTTTCTTT
>NA|TRBV9|TRBJ2-6|NA
CASSDRRYSGANVLTF
TGTGCCAGCAGCGACAGGCGTTACTCTGGGGCCAACGTCCTGACTTTC
>NA|TRBV3-1/TRBV3-2|TRBJ1-3|NA
CASTAGPKVSGNTIYF
TGTGCCAGCACGGCAGGTCCTAAAGTATCTGGAAACACCATATATTTT
>NA|TRBV13|TRBJ2-3|NA
CASSLGRTDTDTQYF
TGTGCCAGCAGCTTGGGACGGACAGACACAGATACGCAGTATTTT
>TRBD1|TRBV2|TRBJ1-2|NA
CASPHGGTGVAIYGYTF
TGTGCCAGCCCCCACGGGGGGACAGGGGTCGCAATCTATGGCTACACCTTC
>NA|TRBV6-4|TRBJ2-1|NA
CASSDPGSGFWSYNEQFF
TGTGCCAGCAGTGATCCAGGCAGTGGCTTCTGGTCCTACAATGAGCAGTTCTTC
>TRBD2|TRBV24-1|TRBJ2-1|few
CATSRLAGGDNEQFF
TGTGCCACCAGCCGACTAGCGGGGGGGGACAATGAGCAGTTCTTC
>TRBD1|TRBV7-2|TRBJ1-1|NA
CASSFRDRGGTEAFF
TGTGCCAGCAGCTTCCGGGACAGGGGGGGCACTGAAGCTTTCTTT
>NA|TRBV20-1|TRBJ2-1|NA
CSASRNEQFF
TGCAGTGCCTCGAGGAATGAGCAGTTCTTC
>NA|TRBV28|TRBJ1-1|NA
CASSLPVSTPGAFF
TGTGCCAGCAGTTTGCCTGTTTCCACTCCGGGGGCTTTCTTT
>NA|TRBV7-8|TRBJ2-5|once
CASSAIEDETQYF
TGTGCCAGCAGCGCAATAGAAGATGAGACCCAGTACTTC
>NA|TRBV11-1|TRBJ2-3|NA
CASSLARSESGTQYF
TGTGCCAGCAGCTTAGCGCGGTCCGAGAGTGGTACGCAGTATTTT
>NA|TRBV27|TRBJ2-7|few
CASSLLLDAEQYF
TGTGCCAGCAGTTTACTTCTAGACGCCGAGCAGTACTTC
>NA|TRBV6-5|TRBJ1-1|NA
CASSSPGGGNTEAFF
TGTGCCAGCAGTTCCCCTGGCGGCGGGAACACTGAAGCTTTCTTT
>NA|TRBV3-1/TRBV3-2|TRBJ2-5|NA
CASSPTAWALQETQYF
TGTGCCAGCAGCCCAACGGCGTGGGCCCTCCAAGAGACCCAGTACTTC
>NA|TRBV3-1/TRBV3-2|TRBJ1-2|NA
CASSQQTGRLYGYTF
TGTGCCAGCAGCCAACAAACAGGGCGCCTCTATGGCTACACCTTC
>NA|TRBV28|TRBJ2-7|many
CASSLSQTYEQYF
TGTGCCAGCAGTTTATCACAGACCTACGAGCAGTACTTC
>NA|TRBV6-1|TRBJ2-7|NA
CASSYGSGEQYF
TGTGCCAGCAGTTATGGGAGCGGCGAGCAGTACTTC
>NA|TRBV5-4|TRBJ1-2|NA
CASSLGQDYGYTF
TGTGCCAGCAGCTTGGGCCAGGACTATGGCTACACCTTC
>NA|TRBV6-5|TRBJ2-7|NA
CASSYAGRGSIYEQYF
TGTGCCAGCAGTTACGCCGGACGGGGAAGTATCTACGAGCAGTACTTC